Here is one T cell receptor (beta chain) with its context. The CDR3 is 15 amino acids. Trimming took 0 bases from V and 7 from J; bases not matched to a gene: 5. Germline V gene data show CDR1 as ENHRY and CDR2 as SYGVKD. The data belong to a study of beta chain features in type 1 diabetes. What was sequenced were expressed TCRB transcripts, since all of the isolated RNA had been reverse transcribed. The data were produced by immunoSEQ multiplex PCR, yet TCRdb's version contains in-frame clones alone and is incomplete. The sample yields 330,000 or so clones, around 20% seen once. This receptor was identified in a woman younger than 35 in good health. The rearrangement joins TRBV10-3 to TRBJ2-2; TRBD2 matches at 7 bases. The source material was naive CD4+ T cells from blood. CDR3 protein: CAISESRTSNGELFF. In DNA form, the CDR3 reads TGTGCCATCAGTGAGTCGAGGACTAGTAACGGGGAGCTGTTTTTT.